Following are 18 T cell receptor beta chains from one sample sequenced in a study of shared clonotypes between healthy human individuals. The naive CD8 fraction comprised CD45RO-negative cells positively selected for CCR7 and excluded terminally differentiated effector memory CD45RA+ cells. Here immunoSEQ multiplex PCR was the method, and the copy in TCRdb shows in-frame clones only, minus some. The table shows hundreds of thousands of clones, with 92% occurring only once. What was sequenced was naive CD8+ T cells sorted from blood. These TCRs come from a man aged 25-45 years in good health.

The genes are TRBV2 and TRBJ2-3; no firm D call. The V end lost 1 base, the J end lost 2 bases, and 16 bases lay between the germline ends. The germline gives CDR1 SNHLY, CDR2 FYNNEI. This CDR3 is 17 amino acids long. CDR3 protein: CASSEGIRASLTDTQYF. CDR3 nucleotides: TGTGCCAGCAGTGAAGGGATTCGGGCTAGTCTCACAGATACGCAGTATTTT.

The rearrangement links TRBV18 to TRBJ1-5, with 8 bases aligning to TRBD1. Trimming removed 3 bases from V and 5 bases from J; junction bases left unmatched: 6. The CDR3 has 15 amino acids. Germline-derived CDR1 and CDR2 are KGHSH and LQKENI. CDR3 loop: CASSPAGGQDQPQHF. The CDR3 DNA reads TGTGCCAGCTCACCGGCCGGGGGACAGGATCAGCCCCAGCATTTT.

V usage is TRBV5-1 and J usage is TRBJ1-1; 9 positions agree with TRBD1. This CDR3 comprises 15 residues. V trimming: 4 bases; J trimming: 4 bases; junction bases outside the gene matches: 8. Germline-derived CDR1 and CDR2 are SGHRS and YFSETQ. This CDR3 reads CASSGPGQGGTEAFF. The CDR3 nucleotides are TGCGCCAGCAGCGGCCCGGGACAGGGAGGCACTGAAGCTTTCTTT.

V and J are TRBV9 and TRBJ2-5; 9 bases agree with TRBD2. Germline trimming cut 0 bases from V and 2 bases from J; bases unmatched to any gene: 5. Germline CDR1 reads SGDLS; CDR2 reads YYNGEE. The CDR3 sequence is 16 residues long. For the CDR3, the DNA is TGTGCCAGCAGCGTAGAGGAGACTAGCGGACAAGAGACCCAGTACTTC. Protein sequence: CASSVEETSGQETQYF.

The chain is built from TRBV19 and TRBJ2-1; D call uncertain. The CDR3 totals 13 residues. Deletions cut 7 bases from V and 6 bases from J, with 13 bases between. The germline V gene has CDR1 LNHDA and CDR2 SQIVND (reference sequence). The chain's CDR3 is CASNQNGPNEQFF. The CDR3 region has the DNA TGTGCCAGTAATCAGAACGGCCCCAATGAGCAGTTCTTC. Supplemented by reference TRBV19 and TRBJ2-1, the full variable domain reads DGGITQSPKYLFRKEGQNVTLSCEQNLNHDAMYWYRQDPGQGLRLIYYSQIVNDFQKGDIAEGYSVSREKKESFPLTVTSAQKNPTAFYLCASNQNGPNEQFFGPGTRLTVL.

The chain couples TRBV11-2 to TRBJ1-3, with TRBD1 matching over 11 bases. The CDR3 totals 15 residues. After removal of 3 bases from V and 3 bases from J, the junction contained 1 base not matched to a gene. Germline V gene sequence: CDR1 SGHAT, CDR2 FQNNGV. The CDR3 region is CASSLDRGLGNTIYF. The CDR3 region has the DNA TGTGCCAGCAGCTTGGACAGGGGGCTTGGAAACACCATATATTTT.

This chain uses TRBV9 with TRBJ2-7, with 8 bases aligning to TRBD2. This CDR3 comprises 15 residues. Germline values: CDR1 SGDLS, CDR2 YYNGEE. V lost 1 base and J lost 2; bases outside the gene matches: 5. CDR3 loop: CASSVSTSGAYEQYF. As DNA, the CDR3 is TGTGCCAGCAGCGTAAGTACTAGCGGAGCCTACGAGCAGTACTTC.

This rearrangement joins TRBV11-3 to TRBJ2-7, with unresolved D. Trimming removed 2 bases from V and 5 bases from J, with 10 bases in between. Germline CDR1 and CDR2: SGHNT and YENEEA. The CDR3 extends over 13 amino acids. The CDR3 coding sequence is TGTGCCAGCAGCTTACTTCCGGGCCACGAGCAGTACTTC. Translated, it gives CASSLLPGHEQYF.

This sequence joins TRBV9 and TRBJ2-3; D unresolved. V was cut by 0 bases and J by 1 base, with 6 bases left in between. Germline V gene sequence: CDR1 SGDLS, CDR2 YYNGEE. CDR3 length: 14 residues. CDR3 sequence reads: CASSVETGTDTQYF. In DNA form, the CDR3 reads TGTGCCAGCAGCGTAGAAACAGGCACAGATACGCAGTATTTT.

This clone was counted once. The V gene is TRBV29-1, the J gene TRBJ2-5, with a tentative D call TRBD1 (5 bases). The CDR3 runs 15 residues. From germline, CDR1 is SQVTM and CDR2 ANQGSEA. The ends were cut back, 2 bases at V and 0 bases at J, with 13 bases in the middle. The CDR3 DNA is TGCAGCGTTGAATACACGGACACGAACCAAGAGACCCAGTACTTC. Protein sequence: CSVEYTDTNQETQYF.

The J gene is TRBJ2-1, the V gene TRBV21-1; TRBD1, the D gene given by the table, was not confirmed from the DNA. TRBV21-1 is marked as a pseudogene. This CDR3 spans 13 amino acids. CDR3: CATTGHSYNEQFF. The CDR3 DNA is TGTGCCACCACGGGACACTCCTACAATGAGCAGTTCTTC.

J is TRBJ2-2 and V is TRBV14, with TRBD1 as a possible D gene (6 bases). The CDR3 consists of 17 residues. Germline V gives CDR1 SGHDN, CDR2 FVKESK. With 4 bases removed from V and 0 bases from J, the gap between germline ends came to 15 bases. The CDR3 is CASSRNGYRANTGELFF. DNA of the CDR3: TGTGCCAGCAGCCGAAACGGTTACAGGGCGAACACCGGGGAGCTGTTTTTT.

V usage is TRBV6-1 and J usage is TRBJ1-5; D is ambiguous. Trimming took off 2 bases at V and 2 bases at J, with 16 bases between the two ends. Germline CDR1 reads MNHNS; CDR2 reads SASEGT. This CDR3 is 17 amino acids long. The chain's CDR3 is CASSEIWPPMGNQPQHF. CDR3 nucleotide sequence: TGTGCCAGCAGTGAAATCTGGCCCCCGATGGGCAATCAGCCCCAGCATTTT.

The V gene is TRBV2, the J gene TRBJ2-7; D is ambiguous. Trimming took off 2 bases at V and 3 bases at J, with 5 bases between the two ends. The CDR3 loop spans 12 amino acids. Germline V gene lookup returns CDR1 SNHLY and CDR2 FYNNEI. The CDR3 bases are TGTGCCAGCAGTGAAATGCGCTACGAGCAGTACTTC. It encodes CASSEMRYEQYF.

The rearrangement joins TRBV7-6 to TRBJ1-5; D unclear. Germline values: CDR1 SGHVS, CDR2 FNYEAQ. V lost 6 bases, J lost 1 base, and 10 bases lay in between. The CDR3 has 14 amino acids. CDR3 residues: CASRWGGSNQPQHF. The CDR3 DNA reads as TGTGCCAGCAGATGGGGAGGGAGCAATCAGCCCCAGCATTTT. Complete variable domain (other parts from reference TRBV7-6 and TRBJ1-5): GAGVSQSPRYKVTKRGQDVALRCDPISGHVSLYWYRQALGQGPEFLTYFNYEAQQDKSGLPNDRFSAERPEGSISTLTIQRTEQRDSAMYRCASRWGGSNQPQHFGDGTRLSIL.

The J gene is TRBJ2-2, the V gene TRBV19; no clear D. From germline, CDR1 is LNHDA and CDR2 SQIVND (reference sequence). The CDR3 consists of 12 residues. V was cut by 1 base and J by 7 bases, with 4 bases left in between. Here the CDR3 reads CASSIGGGELFF. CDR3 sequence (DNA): TGTGCCAGTAGTATAGGTGGCGGGGAGCTGTTTTTT.

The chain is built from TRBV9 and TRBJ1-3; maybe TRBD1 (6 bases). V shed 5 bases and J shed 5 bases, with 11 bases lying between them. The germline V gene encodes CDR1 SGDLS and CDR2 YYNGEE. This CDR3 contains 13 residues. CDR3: CASSGDMRNTIYF. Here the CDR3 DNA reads TGTGCCAGCAGTGGGGACATGAGAAACACCATATATTTT.

In DNA form, the CDR3 reads TGTGCCAGTGGGGTGGCCGGGGAGCTGTTTTTT. Translated: CASGVAGELFF. The chain has TRBV19 and TRBJ2-2; D is uncertain. The germline V gene encodes CDR1 LNHDA and CDR2 SQIVND (reference sequence). The CDR3 is made up of 11 amino acids. V dropped 8 bases and J dropped 6 bases, with 7 bases sitting between them.